This TCR beta chain was sequenced in a study of blood T cell repertoires in COVID-19. The CDR3 extends over 16 amino acids. The V gene end was trimmed by 5 bases and the J gene end by 10 bases; junction bases not matched to a gene: 15. Per germline, CDR1 SQVTM and CDR2 ANQGSEA. Data came from immunoSEQ multiplex PCR; TCRdb stores just in-frame clones and leaves some out. The data hold roughly 200,000 clones, with roughly 81% observed a single time. The TCR sequence derives from a woman aged 40 to 50 with COVID-19, enrolled during active disease. The chain combines TRBV29-1 with TRBJ2-1; 12 bases are a match to TRBD2. Sequenced material: peripheral blood. CDR3 region: CSVSPPASGGAKEQFF. The CDR3 nucleotides read TGCAGCGTTTCCCCCCCGGCTAGCGGGGGGGCGAAGGAGCAGTTCTTC.